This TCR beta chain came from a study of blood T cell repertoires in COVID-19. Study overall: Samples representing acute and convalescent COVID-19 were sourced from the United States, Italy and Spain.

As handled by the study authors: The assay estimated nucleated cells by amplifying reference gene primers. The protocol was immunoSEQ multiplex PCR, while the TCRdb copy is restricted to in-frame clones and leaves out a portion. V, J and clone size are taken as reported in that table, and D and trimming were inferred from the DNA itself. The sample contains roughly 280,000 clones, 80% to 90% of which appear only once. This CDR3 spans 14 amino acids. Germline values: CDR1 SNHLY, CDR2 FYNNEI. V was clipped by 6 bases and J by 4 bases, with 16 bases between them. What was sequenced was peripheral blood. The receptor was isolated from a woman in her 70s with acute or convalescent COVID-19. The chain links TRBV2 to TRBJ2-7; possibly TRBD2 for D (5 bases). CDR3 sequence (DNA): TGTGCCAGCAGACTAGAGGACCGATCTTACGAGCAGTACTTC. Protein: CASRLEDRSYEQYF.